Below are 2 T cell receptor beta chains sequenced from a single sample in a study of T-cell memory formation after mild COVID-19. TCRdb ran MiXCR on the 5' RACE reads and lists one entry per CDR3 protein. Among around 340,000 distinct CDR3 sequences listed, 21% were seen once. Sequenced input: PBMCs or a T cell subset sorted from them (not recorded which). The receptors derive from an adult woman who had mild COVID-19 (a few samples of this study predate the infection). Cell type and time point are not known.

The V and J genes are TRBV7-2 and TRBJ2-5, with 10 bases identical to TRBD2. With V trimmed by 4 bases and J by 1 base, 9 bases remained unmatched. This CDR3 region has 17 residues. Germline CDR1 and CDR2: SGHTA and FQGNSA. The CDR3 here is CASSSSLAGAPQETQYF. CDR3 nucleotides: TGTGCCAGCAGCTCGAGTCTAGCGGGGGCCCCCCAAGAGACCCAGTACTTC. The variable domain in full, with the rest retrieved from reference TRBV7-2 and TRBJ2-5, is GAGVSQSPSNKVTEKGKDVELRCDPISGHTALYWYRQSLGQGLEFLIYFQGNSAPDKSGLPSDRFSAERTGGSVSTLTIQRTQQEDSAVYLCASSSSLAGAPQETQYFGPGTRLLVL.

This clonotype has more than one count but fewer than ten. The chain recombines TRBV4-1 with TRBJ2-7, with D possibly being TRBD1 (5 bases). The CDR3 consists of 15 residues. The V end lost 1 base, the J end lost 2 bases, and 12 bases lay between the germline ends. The V gene's germline CDR1 is MGHRA and CDR2 YSYEKL. The CDR3 nucleotides are TGCGCCAGCAGCCAAGTATGGGCAGGGCCCTACGAGCAGTACTTC. Its protein product is CASSQVWAGPYEQYF.